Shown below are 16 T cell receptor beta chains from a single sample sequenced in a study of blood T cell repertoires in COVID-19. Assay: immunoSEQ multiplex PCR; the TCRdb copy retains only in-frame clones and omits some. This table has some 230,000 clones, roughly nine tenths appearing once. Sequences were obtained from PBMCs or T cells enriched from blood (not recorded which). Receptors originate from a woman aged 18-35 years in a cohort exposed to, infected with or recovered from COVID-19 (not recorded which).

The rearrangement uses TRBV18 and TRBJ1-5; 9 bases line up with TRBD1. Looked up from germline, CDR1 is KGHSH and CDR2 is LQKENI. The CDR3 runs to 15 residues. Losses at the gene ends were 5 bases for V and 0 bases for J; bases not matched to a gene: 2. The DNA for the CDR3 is TGTGCCAGCTCAGTGACAGGGGGTAGCAATCAGCCCCAGCATTTT. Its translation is CASSVTGGSNQPQHF.

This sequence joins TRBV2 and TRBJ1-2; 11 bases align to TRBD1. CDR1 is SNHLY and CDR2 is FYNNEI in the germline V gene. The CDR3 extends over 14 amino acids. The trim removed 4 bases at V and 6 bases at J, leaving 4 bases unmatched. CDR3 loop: CASSVDRGRDGYTF. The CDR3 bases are TGTGCCAGCAGTGTGGACAGGGGGCGCGATGGCTACACCTTC.

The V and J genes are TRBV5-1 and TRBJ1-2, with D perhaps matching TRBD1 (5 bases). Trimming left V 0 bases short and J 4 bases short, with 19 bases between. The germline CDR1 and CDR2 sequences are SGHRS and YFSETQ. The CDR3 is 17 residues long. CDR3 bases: TGCGCCAGCAGCTTGGCCGACGGGGCCGGGACTGCCTATGGCTACACCTTC. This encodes CASSLADGAGTAYGYTF.

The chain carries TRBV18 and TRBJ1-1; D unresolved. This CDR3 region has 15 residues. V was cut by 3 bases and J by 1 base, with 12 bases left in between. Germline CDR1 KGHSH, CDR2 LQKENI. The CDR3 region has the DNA TGTGCCAGCTCACCGGGCAGACCGAAGAACACTGAAGCTTTCTTT. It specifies CASSPGRPKNTEAFF.

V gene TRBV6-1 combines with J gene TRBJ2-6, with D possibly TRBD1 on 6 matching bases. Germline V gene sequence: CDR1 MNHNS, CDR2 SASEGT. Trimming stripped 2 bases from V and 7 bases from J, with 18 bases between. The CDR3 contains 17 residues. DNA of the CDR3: TGTGCCAGCAGTGAAAGATTGGGGGCAGGAGGAGCCAACGTCCTGACTTTC. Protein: CASSERLGAGGANVLTF.

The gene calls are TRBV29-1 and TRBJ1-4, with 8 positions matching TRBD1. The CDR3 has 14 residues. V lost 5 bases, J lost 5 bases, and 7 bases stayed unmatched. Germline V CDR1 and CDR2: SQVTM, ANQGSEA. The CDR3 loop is CSVSSGGRNEKLFF. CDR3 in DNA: TGCAGCGTTTCATCAGGGGGCAGGAATGAAAAACTGTTTTTT.

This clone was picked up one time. The DNA of the CDR3 is TGTGCCAGCAGCGCGGGACTAGCGGGAGAGGGCGGGGAGCTGTTTTTT. This gives the protein CASSAGLAGEGGELFF. The chain joins TRBV7-8 to TRBJ2-2, with 14 bases lining up with TRBD2. Germline V gene lookup returns CDR1 SGHVS and CDR2 FQNEAQ. Trimming at V came to 5 bases and at J to 7 bases, leaving 6 bases not matched to a gene. The CDR3 covers 16 residues.

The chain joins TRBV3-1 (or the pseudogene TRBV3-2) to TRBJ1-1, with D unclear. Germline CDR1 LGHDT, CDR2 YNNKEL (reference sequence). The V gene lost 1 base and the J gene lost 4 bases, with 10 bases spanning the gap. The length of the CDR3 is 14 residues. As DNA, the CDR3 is TGTGCCAGCAGCCAAGCGACTGCGAGCACTGAAGCTTTCTTT. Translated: CASSQATASTEAFF.

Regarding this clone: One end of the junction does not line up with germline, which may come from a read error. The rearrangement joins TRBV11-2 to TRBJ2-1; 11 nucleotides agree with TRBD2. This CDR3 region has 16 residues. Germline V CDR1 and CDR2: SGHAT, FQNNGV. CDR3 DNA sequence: TGTGCCAGCAGCCCACTAGCGGGGGCCTCCTACAGTGAGCAGTTCTTC. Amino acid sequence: CASSPLAGASYSEQFF.

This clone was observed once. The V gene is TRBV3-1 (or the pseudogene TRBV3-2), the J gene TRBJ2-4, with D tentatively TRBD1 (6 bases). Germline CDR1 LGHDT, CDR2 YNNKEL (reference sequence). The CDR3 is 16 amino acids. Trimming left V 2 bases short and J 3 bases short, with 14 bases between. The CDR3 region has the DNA TGTGCCAGCAGCCAACAGGGGCAAAGTATCAAAAACATTCAGTACTTC. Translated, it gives CASSQQGQSIKNIQYF.

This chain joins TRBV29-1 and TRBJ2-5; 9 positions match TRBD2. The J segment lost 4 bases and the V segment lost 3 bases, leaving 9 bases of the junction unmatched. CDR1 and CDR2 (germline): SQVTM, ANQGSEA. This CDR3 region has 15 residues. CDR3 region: CSVEGAGGPLETQYF. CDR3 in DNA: TGCAGCGTTGAGGGAGCGGGGGGTCCCTTAGAGACCCAGTACTTC.

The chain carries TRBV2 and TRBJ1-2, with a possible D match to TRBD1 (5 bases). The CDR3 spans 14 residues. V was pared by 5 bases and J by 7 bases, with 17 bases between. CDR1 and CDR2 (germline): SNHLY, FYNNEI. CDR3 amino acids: CASSPDSVPAGYTF. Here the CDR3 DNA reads TGTGCCAGCAGTCCAGACAGTGTCCCGGCTGGCTACACCTTC. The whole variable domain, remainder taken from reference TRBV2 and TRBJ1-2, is EPEVTQTPSHQVTQMGQEVILRCVPISNHLYFYWYRQILGQKVEFLVSFYNNEISEKSEIFDDQFSVERPDGSNFTLKIRSTKLEDSAMYFCASSPDSVPAGYTFGSGTRLTVV.

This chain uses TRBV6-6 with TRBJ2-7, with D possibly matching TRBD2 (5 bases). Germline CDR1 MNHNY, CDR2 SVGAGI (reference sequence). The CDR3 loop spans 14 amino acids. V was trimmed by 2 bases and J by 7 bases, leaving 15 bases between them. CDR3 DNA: TGTGCCAGCAGTTACGGACTGTCTTCCAGGGAGCAGTACTTC. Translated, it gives CASSYGLSSREQYF.

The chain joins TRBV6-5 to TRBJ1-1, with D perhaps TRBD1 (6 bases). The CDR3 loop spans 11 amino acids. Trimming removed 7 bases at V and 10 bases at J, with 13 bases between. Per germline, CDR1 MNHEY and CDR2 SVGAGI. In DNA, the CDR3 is TGTGCCAGCATAGAGGGGGGGCGAGCTTTCTTT. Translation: CASIEGGRAFF.

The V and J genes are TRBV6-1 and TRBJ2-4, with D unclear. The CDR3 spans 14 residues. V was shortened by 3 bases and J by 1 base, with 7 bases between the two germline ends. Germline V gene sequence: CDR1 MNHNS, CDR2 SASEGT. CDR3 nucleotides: TGTGCCAGCAGTGATCGGTGGGCCAAAAACATTCAGTACTTC. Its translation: CASSDRWAKNIQYF.

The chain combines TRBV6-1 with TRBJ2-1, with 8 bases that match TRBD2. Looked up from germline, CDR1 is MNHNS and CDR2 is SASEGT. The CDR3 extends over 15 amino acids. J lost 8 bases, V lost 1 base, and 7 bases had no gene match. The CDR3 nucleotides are TGTGCCAGCAGTGAAGGCGTTAGCGGGAACTATGAGCAGTTCTTC. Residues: CASSEGVSGNYEQFF.